These 24 T cell receptor beta chains originate from one sample sequenced in a study of OX40 agonist ivuxolimab in advanced cancers. TCRdb keeps only in-frame clones here, not all; method: immunoSEQ multiplex PCR. Of over 100,000 clones listed, 85% to 95% are singletons. The sample here was CD4+ or CD8+ T cells sorted from blood, taken in a trial of the OX40 agonist ivuxolimab. Source of these receptors: an adult with an advanced solid tumor such as melanoma, head and neck, liver or kidney cancer.

CDR3: CASSLVARAGNTIYF. CDR3 sequence (DNA): TGTGCCAGCAGCTTGGTGGCCAGGGCTGGAAACACCATATATTTT. The rearrangement joins TRBV5-6 to TRBJ1-3; perhaps TRBD1 as D (5 bases). CDR1 is SGHDT, CDR2 YYEEEE, per germline. Between the trimmed V and J ends, which lost 0 bases and 2 bases, there was a span of 9 bases. CDR3 size: 15 residues.

The CDR3 spells CASSQDSLYNSPLHF. The CDR3 bases are TGTGCCAGCAGTCAGGACAGCCTCTATAATTCACCCCTCCACTTT. V is TRBV6-5 and J is TRBJ1-6, with a weak D call TRBD1 (6 bases). The CDR3 runs to 15 residues. Deletions cut 5 bases from V and 3 bases from J, with 11 bases between. Germline lookup yields CDR1 MNHEY and CDR2 SVGAGI.

The V call is TRBV2, the J call TRBJ2-7, with D unresolved. The CDR3 consists of 11 residues. Looked up from germline, CDR1 is SNHLY and CDR2 is FYNNEI. The V and J ends lost 8 bases and 3 bases respectively, with 8 bases between them. The CDR3: CASGPLYEQYF. DNA of the CDR3: TGTGCCAGCGGGCCCCTCTACGAGCAGTACTTC.

The chain links TRBV7-2 to TRBJ2-2; D may match TRBD1 or TRBD2 (5 bases each). V was pared by 4 bases and J by 6 bases, with 9 bases between. Germline V gene data show CDR1 as SGHTA and CDR2 as FQGNSA. This CDR3 region has 13 residues. The CDR3 nucleotides read TGTGCCAGCAGCTCTAGCAGGGCCGGGGAGCTGTTTTTT. This translates into CASSSSRAGELFF.

This rearrangement joins TRBV5-6 to TRBJ1-6; D gene ambiguous. Germline loops: CDR1 SGHDT, CDR2 YYEEEE. The length of the CDR3 is 14 residues. Between the trimmed V and J ends, which lost 0 bases and 9 bases, there was a span of 10 bases. CDR3 DNA: TGTGCCAGCAGCTTGGGTGGTACTAGTTCACCCCTCCACTTT. Protein: CASSLGGTSSPLHF.

V is TRBV6-5 and J is TRBJ2-7; D unresolved. The CDR3 has 13 residues. Germline V gene sequence: CDR1 MNHEY, CDR2 SVGAGI. Trimming left V 5 bases short and J 5 bases short, with 13 bases between. In nucleotides, the CDR3 is TGTGCCAGCAGTCTCATTCCCTACAACGAGCAGTACTTC. Translation gives CASSLIPYNEQYF.

This sequence joins TRBV18 and TRBJ2-2; 7 bases match TRBD1. CDR3 length: 15 amino acids. Germline CDR1 and CDR2: KGHSH and LQKENI. V shed 6 bases, J shed 6 bases, and the junction held 10 bases outside the gene matches. CDR3 residues: CASSGQGVLAGELFF. CDR3 sequence (DNA): TGTGCCAGCTCCGGCCAGGGGGTACTGGCCGGGGAGCTGTTTTTT.

J is TRBJ2-7 and V is TRBV18; 7 bases are a match to TRBD1. The CDR3 has 13 residues. V was pared by 4 bases and J by 3 bases, with 3 bases of the junction left unmatched. Per germline, CDR1 KGHSH and CDR2 LQKENI. The CDR3 is CASSRDRNYEQYF. The CDR3 DNA reads TGTGCCAGCTCACGGGACAGAAACTACGAGCAGTACTTC.

The rearrangement uses TRBV9 and TRBJ2-7, with D unclear. The CDR3 length is 16 residues. Deletions cut 4 bases from V and 5 bases from J, with 22 bases between. Germline V CDR1 and CDR2: SGDLS, YYNGEE. DNA for the CDR3: TGTGCCAGCAGCCCAAATCGGGTAGGTGCACGGAACGAGCAGTACTTC. It specifies CASSPNRVGARNEQYF.

This rearrangement joins TRBV6-5 to TRBJ2-2, with 8 positions matching TRBD1. The germline V gene encodes CDR1 MNHEY and CDR2 SVGAGI. There are 15 residues in the CDR3. Germline trimming cut 6 bases from V and 5 bases from J; bases unmatched to any gene: 8. CDR3 sequence (DNA): TGTGCCAGCAGACCCTCAGGGGGCGGAACCGGGGAGCTGTTTTTT. This encodes CASRPSGGGTGELFF.

J is TRBJ2-7 and V is TRBV27; TRBD2 matches at 8 bases. V lost 3 bases and J lost 3; bases outside the gene matches: 13. The length of the CDR3 is 17 residues. The germline V gene has CDR1 MNHEY and CDR2 SMNVEV (reference sequence). The CDR3: CASSLGTRRLAIYEQYF. In DNA form, the CDR3 reads TGTGCCAGCAGTTTGGGTACGAGAAGACTAGCGATCTACGAGCAGTACTTC.

The chain has TRBV4-1 and TRBJ1-1; TRBD1 agrees at 9 bases. The junction had 11 bases not matched to a gene; V was cut back by 4 bases and J by 8 bases. Germline V CDR1 and CDR2: MGHRA, YSYEKL. The CDR3 sequence is 15 residues long. The CDR3 DNA reads TGCGCCAGCAGCCTGTCCGTACAGGGGGCCTCAGAAGCTTTCTTT. Protein product: CASSLSVQGASEAFF.

The rearrangement uses TRBV7-2 and TRBJ2-7, with 9 bases matching TRBD2. This CDR3 has 15 amino acids. With 5 bases clipped from V and 2 bases from J, the junction kept 7 bases outside the gene matches. Germline-derived CDR1 and CDR2 are SGHTA and FQGNSA. The CDR3 region is CASSPIAGGTYEQYF. CDR3 DNA: TGTGCCAGCAGCCCGATTGCGGGAGGGACCTACGAGCAGTACTTC.

The genes are TRBV19 and TRBJ1-2; D uncertain. Germline assignment: CDR1 LNHDA and CDR2 SQIVND (reference sequence). The CDR3 length is 12 residues. V was shortened by 3 bases and J by 6 bases, with 8 bases between the two germline ends. CDR3 DNA: TGTGCCAGTAGTATTCTTCGGGATGGCTACACCTTC. Translating gives CASSILRDGYTF.

The chain is built from TRBV7-2 and TRBJ2-6; D unclear. V was cut by 6 bases and J by 2 bases, with 5 bases left in between. CDR1 and CDR2 (germline): SGHTA, FQGNSA. The CDR3 consists of 13 residues. The CDR3 DNA reads TGTGCCAGCAGACCTACTGGGGCCAACGTCCTGACTTTC. Translated: CASRPTGANVLTF.

This clone was observed a handful of times. The chain joins TRBV7-9 to TRBJ2-2; D may be TRBD1 (5 bases). This CDR3 comprises 14 residues. Germline CDR1 SEHNR, CDR2 FQNEAQ (reference sequence). V gave up 5 bases and J gave up 3 bases, with 10 bases separating them. DNA for the CDR3: TGTGCCAGCAGCCACAGGAGCTACACCGGGGAGCTGTTTTTT. As protein: CASSHRSYTGELFF.

The chain has TRBV18 and TRBJ1-4; 7 nucleotides line up with TRBD1. Germline V gene data show CDR1 as KGHSH and CDR2 as LQKENI. This CDR3 spans 15 amino acids. V gave up 5 bases and J gave up 4 bases; unmatched junction bases: 7. The CDR3: CASSINRGFNEKLFF. The CDR3 region has the DNA TGTGCCAGCTCAATTAACAGGGGCTTTAATGAAAAACTGTTTTTT.

The J gene is TRBJ1-1, the V gene TRBV4-2, with D possibly matching TRBD1 (5 bases). Germline V lookup: CDR1 LGHNA, CDR2 YNFKEQ. V lost 0 bases and J lost 5, with 19 bases in between. The CDR3 consists of 17 residues. CDR3: CASSQESHGGASTEAFF. For the CDR3, the DNA is TGTGCCAGCAGCCAAGAGTCCCACGGAGGGGCGAGTACTGAAGCTTTCTTT.

The chain carries TRBV6-5 and TRBJ2-7; TRBD1 is a possible D gene (5 bases). V lost 6 bases and J lost 0, with 6 bases in between. This CDR3 comprises 12 residues. Germline V gene data show CDR1 as MNHEY and CDR2 as SVGAGI. CDR3 nucleotides: TGTGCCAGCAGGACAGCCTCCTACGAGCAGTACTTC. Translating gives CASRTASYEQYF.

The chain is built from TRBV5-1 and TRBJ2-3, with D tentatively TRBD1 or TRBD2 (6 bases each). This CDR3 comprises 14 residues. The germline V and J ends were trimmed by 3 bases and 4 bases, with 12 bases remaining between them. Germline V gene data show CDR1 as SGHRS and CDR2 as YFSETQ. CDR3 sequence reads: CASSYVGGPDTQYF. In DNA form, the CDR3 reads TGCGCCAGCAGCTATGTGGGGGGCCCAGATACGCAGTATTTT.

This sequence joins TRBV6-1 and TRBJ2-4, with TRBD1 as a possible D gene (8 bases). V was cut by 8 bases and J by 3 bases, with 14 bases left in between. CDR1 and CDR2 (germline): MNHNS, SASEGT. The CDR3 covers 14 residues. CDR3 in DNA: TGTGCCAGCCACAGGGGGGGAGTCAAAAACATTCAGTACTTC. It specifies CASHRGGVKNIQYF.

The rearrangement uses TRBV29-1 and TRBJ1-2; 8 positions agree with TRBD1. This CDR3 region has 12 residues. The ends lost 7 bases at V and 4 bases at J; junction bases unmatched: 5. Germline V gives CDR1 SQVTM, CDR2 ANQGSEA. The CDR3 nucleotides read TGCAGCGGATGGGACAGGTCCTATGGCTACACCTTC. This codes for CSGWDRSYGYTF.

The rearrangement uses TRBV7-2 and TRBJ1-2, with D perhaps matching TRBD1 (6 bases). Trimming cost V 0 bases and J 7 bases, with 9 bases left between them. The CDR3 spans 13 residues. The germline V gene encodes CDR1 SGHTA and CDR2 FQGNSA. The CDR3 coding sequence is TGTGCCAGCAGCTTAGCCGGGGGCCCTGGCTACACCTTC. Its protein product is CASSLAGGPGYTF.

The chain links TRBV5-1 to TRBJ2-3; D is possibly TRBD1 or TRBD2 (5 bases each). Germline V gene data show CDR1 as SGHRS and CDR2 as YFSETQ. The CDR3 consists of 13 residues. The V end was cut by 4 bases, the J end by 6 bases, with 12 bases between. DNA for the CDR3: TGCGCCAGCAGCCCGGGGCCGGAGGATACGCAGTATTTT. Its translation is CASSPGPEDTQYF. The variable domain in full, with the rest retrieved from reference TRBV5-1 and TRBJ2-3, is KAGVTQTPRYLIKTRGQQVTLSCSPISGHRSVSWYQQTPGQGLQFLFEYFSETQRNKGNFPGRFSGRQFSNSRSEMNVSTLELGDSALYLCASSPGPEDTQYFGPGTRLTVL.